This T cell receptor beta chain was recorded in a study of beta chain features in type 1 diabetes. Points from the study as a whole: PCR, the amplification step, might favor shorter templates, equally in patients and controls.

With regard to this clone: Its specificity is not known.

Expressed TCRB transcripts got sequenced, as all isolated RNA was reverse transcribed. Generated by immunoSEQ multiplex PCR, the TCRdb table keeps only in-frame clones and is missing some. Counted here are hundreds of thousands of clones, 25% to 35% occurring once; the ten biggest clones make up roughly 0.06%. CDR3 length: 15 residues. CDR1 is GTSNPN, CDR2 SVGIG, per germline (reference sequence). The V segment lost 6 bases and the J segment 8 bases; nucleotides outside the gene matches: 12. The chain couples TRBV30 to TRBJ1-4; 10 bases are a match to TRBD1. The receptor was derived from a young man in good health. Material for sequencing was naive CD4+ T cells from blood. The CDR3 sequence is CACPGTGAPREKLFF. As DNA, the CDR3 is TGTGCCTGTCCCGGGACAGGGGCGCCAAGAGAAAAACTGTTTTTT. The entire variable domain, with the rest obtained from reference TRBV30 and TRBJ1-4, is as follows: SQTIHQWPATLVQPVGSPLSLECTVEGTSNPNLYWYRQAAGRGLQLLFYSVGIGQISSEVPQNLSASRPQDRQFILSSKKLLLSDSGFYLCACPGTGAPREKLFFGSGTQLSVL.